This T cell receptor beta chain is from a study of cytomegalovirus exposure and HLA in healthy donors. Study-wide results and caveats: The authors excluded some V segments, including TRBV6-2 and TRBV6-3, as indistinguishable. The listing of roughly 160 TCR beta chains classed them as cytomegalovirus-associated. The productive fraction for most TCR beta V segments was about 90% or about 30% in an earlier analysis. In a later analysis, at a false discovery rate of 0.05, 17,000 or so TCR beta sequences matched HLA alleles.

Germline CDR1 and CDR2: MNHEY and SMNVEV (reference sequence). The CDR3 has 14 amino acids. The V and J ends lost 6 bases and 0 bases respectively, with 12 bases between them. 13 Jbeta primers and 60 Vbeta primers were used for the PCR. TCRdb keeps only in-frame clones here, not all; method: immunoSEQ multiplex PCR. Counted here are about 170,000 clones, approximately 84% occurring once; the ten biggest clones make up 2.5% to 3%. On this clone: Its antigen is as yet unknown.

Sequenced: PBMCs. The receptor's source is a man aged 25-45 years in good health and CMV-seropositive. The chain uses TRBV27 and TRBJ2-7, with a possible D match to TRBD1 (6 bases). Here the CDR3 DNA reads TGTGCCAGCAGCCCCAACAGGGTCTCCTACGAGCAGTACTTC. Translating it yields CASSPNRVSYEQYF.